This T cell receptor beta chain originates from a study of cytotoxic CD8 clonotypes in ibrutinib-treated CLL. In the case of this clone: Its antigen is unidentified.

Target depth was 1 in 200,000 to 1 in 1 million T cells, about 10x per clonotype. Some clones are missing from TCRdb's copy, which holds only in-frame ones; the method was immunoSEQ multiplex PCR. The sample has around 160,000 clones, roughly 90% seen once. Broader study findings: T-cell clonality at baseline went above that of age-matched healthy donors and rose and fell with circulating CD8+ T-cell counts. Clonality went higher at ibrutinib response and then dropped back toward baseline at progression.

The sample in question was PBMCs, obtained at disease progression, from a patient treated with ibrutinib. The sequence was collected from a human donor with chronic lymphocytic leukemia.

CDR3 residues: CASSASLAPSTDTQYF. The CDR3 region has the DNA TGTGCCAGCAGTGCCTCGCTAGCACCTAGCACAGATACGCAGTATTTT. This rearrangement joins TRBV28 to TRBJ2-3, with D possibly TRBD2 on 5 matching bases. V shed 5 bases and J shed 0 bases, with 15 bases lying between them. The CDR3 is 16 residues long. The germline V gene encodes CDR1 MDHEN and CDR2 SYDVKM. Drawing the rest from reference TRBV28 and TRBJ2-3, the complete variable domain is DVKVTQSSRYLVKRTGEKVFLECVQDMDHENMFWYRQDPGLGLRLIYFSYDVKMKEKGDIPEGYSVSREKKERFSLILESASTNQTSMYLCASSASLAPSTDTQYFGPGTRLTVL.